Listed below are T cell receptor beta chains from one sample, sequenced in a study of blood T cells in healthy people across ages. TCRdb reanalysed the 5' RACE reads using MiXCR and keeps one entry per CDR3 protein. The table lists approximately 1.5 million distinct CDR3 sequences, roughly 32% of them singletons. Sequenced material: blood. All receptors come from a woman aged 30 to 39 in good health. The CDR3 runs from the conserved cysteine through the conserved F or W. The order of the fields is D gene, J gene, V gene, clone size, CDR3 protein, CDR3 DNA. A D gene is named only where the DNA matches it firmly. For some rows the clone size is stated as once, few or many, or as a class when expanded; others skip it.

>-|TRBJ2-1|TRBV5-1|-
CASSSLIVNRDEQFF
TGCGCCAGCAGCTCACTCATAGTCAACAGGGATGAGCAGTTCTTC
>TRBD2|TRBJ2-7|TRBV28|-
CASSLGLAGVGLDEQYF
TGTGCCAGCAGTTTAGGACTAGCGGGAGTTGGTCTCGACGAGCAGTACTTC
>-|TRBJ2-6|TRBV5-1|-
CASSLEFRDVLTF
TGCGCCAGCAGCTTGGAATTCCGGGACGTCCTGACTTTC
>-|TRBJ1-2|TRBV20-1|few
CSAHPYGYTF
TGCAGTGCCCACCCCTATGGCTACACCTTC
>TRBD2|TRBJ2-5|TRBV27|-
CASSLSISGGEETQYF
TGTGCCAGCAGTTTATCGATAAGCGGGGGGGAAGAGACCCAGTACTTC
>-|TRBJ2-4|TRBV6-5|few
CASSMLEGNIQYF
TGTGCCAGCAGCATGTTGGAGGGAAACATTCAGTACTTC
>TRBD2|TRBJ2-1|TRBV20-1|many
CSAPGLANYNEQFF
TGCAGTGCTCCGGGACTAGCAAACTACAATGAGCAGTTCTTC
>TRBD2|TRBJ2-1|TRBV5-6|many
CASSRGASGRADEQFF
TGTGCCAGCAGCCGGGGGGCTAGCGGGAGGGCGGATGAGCAGTTCTTC
>-|TRBJ1-4|TRBV7-9|-
CASSLLPREKLFF
TGTGCCAGCAGCCTCCTACCGCGGGAAAAACTGTTTTTT
>-|TRBJ2-7|TRBV20-1|-
CSARDNTRSNEQYF
TGCAGTGCTAGAGATAATACCAGGAGCAACGAGCAGTACTTC
>-|TRBJ2-1|TRBV2|-
CATSVGNEQFF
TGTGCCACTTCGGTGGGCAATGAGCAGTTCTTC
>TRBD2|TRBJ2-3|TRBV6-1|-
CASSDTSGRTDTQYF
TGTGCCAGCAGTGACACTAGCGGGAGAACAGATACGCAGTATTTT
>-|TRBJ2-7|TRBV5-8|once
CASSLDGGPDEQYF
TGTGCCAGCAGCTTGGATGGGGGACCCGACGAGCAGTACTTC
>-|TRBJ2-7|TRBV6-1|few
CASSVRAGLVYEQYF
TGTGCCAGCAGTGTTAGGGCAGGGTTAGTATACGAGCAGTACTTC
>-|TRBJ1-1|TRBV28|-
CASNVVEVSEMNTEAFF
TGTGCCAGCAACGTGGTGGAGGTCAGCGAAATGAACACTGAAGCTTTCTTT
>TRBD1|TRBJ1-1|TRBV6-6|-
CASSYGQGSEAFF
TGTGCCAGCAGTTACGGACAGGGATCGGAAGCTTTCTTT
>TRBD2|TRBJ2-3|TRBV4-2|-
CASSQTRGASGNNLATDTQYF
TGTGCCAGCAGCCAAACCCGCGGGGCTAGCGGGAACAACCTAGCCACAGATACGCAGTATTTT
>-|TRBJ1-2|TRBV7-2|-
CASSFGAVYGYTF
TGTGCCAGCAGCTTCGGGGCAGTCTATGGCTACACCTTC
>TRBD2|TRBJ2-3|TRBV7-9|-
CASSPASGEDTQYF
TGTGCCAGCAGCCCCGCTAGCGGGGAAGATACGCAGTATTTT
>TRBD2|TRBJ2-3|TRBV7-8|-
CASSPRASGGSYTQYF
TGTGCCAGCAGCCCCAGGGCTAGCGGGGGGTCCTATACGCAGTATTTT
>-|TRBJ1-2|TRBV29-1|many
CSVVLGAAYGYTF
TGCAGCGTTGTTTTGGGGGCAGCCTATGGCTACACCTTC
>-|TRBJ2-5|TRBV6-1|-
CASSVKDKQYF
TGTGCCAGCAGTGTTAAGGACAAGCAGTACTTC
>-|TRBJ2-7|TRBV10-2|-
CAGTPNSGEQYF
TGCGCCGGCACTCCTAACAGTGGGGAGCAGTACTTC
>-|TRBJ1-2|TRBV7-3|-
CASSIGPDTAYGYTF
TGTGCCAGCAGCATAGGGCCGGACACGGCCTATGGCTACACCTTC